The rows below give T cell receptor beta chains drawn from one sample of a study of neoadjuvant nivolumab and ipilimumab in lung cancer. Sequencing was performed with immunoSEQ multiplex PCR; in TCRdb, only in-frame clones are kept and a portion is missing. The data hold some 2,200 clones, with more than 75% observed a single time. The specimen comprised adjacent normal lung tissue, sampled after neoadjuvant nivolumab, alone or with ipilimumab, at or shortly before surgery. The receptors were gathered from an adult with non-small cell lung cancer. Each CDR3 is given with its conserved first and last residue. The D gene is left open where the match is weak. Some rows have no size entry. The others give once, few or many, or a class for an expanded clone.

>.|.|TRBV7-2|TRBJ2-1
CASSSDTGNEQFF
TGTGCCAGCAGCTCTGATACTGGCAATGAGCAGTTCTTC
>once|.|TRBV11-3|TRBJ1-1
CASSYWAVSRTEAFF
TGTGCCAGCAGCTATTGGGCAGTCAGCCGCACTGAAGCTTTCTTT
>.|TRBD2|TRBV14|TRBJ2-4
CASSQSGGLAKNIQYF
TGTGCCAGCAGCCAAAGCGGGGGCCTAGCCAAAAACATTCAGTACTTC
>.|.|TRBV12-5|TRBJ2-7
CASGPGGTDLYEQYF
TGTGCTAGTGGCCCAGGGGGGACAGACCTTTACGAGCAGTACTTC
>once|.|TRBV9|TRBJ1-4
CASSPTGPNEKLFF
TGTGCCAGCAGTCCTACGGGCCCTAATGAAAAACTGTTTTTT
>once|.|TRBV28|TRBJ1-1
CASSSQMNTEAFF
TGTGCCAGCAGTTCCCAAATGAACACTGAAGCTTTCTTT
>.|.|TRBV4-3|TRBJ2-5
CASSQERGNQETQYF
TGCGCCAGCAGCCAAGAACGGGGTAACCAAGAGACCCAGTACTTC
>.|.|TRBV30|TRBJ1-5
CAWSATDGQPQHF
TGTGCCTGGAGCGCCACCGACGGTCAGCCCCAGCATTTT
>few|.|TRBV7-9|TRBJ2-1
CASSLSWGNEQFF
TGTGCCAGCAGCTTAAGTTGGGGAAATGAGCAGTTCTTC
>once|.|TRBV5-8|TRBJ2-1
CASSLFAVREQFF
TGTGCCAGCAGCTTGTTTGCTGTTCGGGAGCAGTTCTTC
>.|TRBD1|TRBV10-3|TRBJ2-2
CAISDPGQGANTGELFF
TGTGCCATCAGTGACCCTGGACAGGGGGCAAACACCGGGGAGCTGTTTTTT
>few|TRBD2|TRBV19|TRBJ2-7
CASSARRGRAMYEQYF
TGTGCCAGTAGTGCGAGAAGAGGGAGGGCCATGTACGAGCAGTACTTC
>.|.|TRBV29-1|TRBJ1-1
CSAQPQNTEAFF
TGCAGCGCCCAACCCCAGAACACTGAAGCTTTCTTT
>.|TRBD1|TRBV15|TRBJ1-2
CATRTYRTGNSYGYTF
TGTGCCACCAGAACTTACAGGACAGGAAACTCCTATGGCTACACCTTC
>.|.|TRBV15|TRBJ1-1
CATSRDPRNTEAFF
TGTGCCACCAGCAGAGACCCCAGGAACACTGAAGCTTTCTTT
>once|.|TRBV11-2|TRBJ1-1
CASSLGLNTEAFF
TGTGCCAGCAGCTTAGGTTTGAACACTGAAGCTTTCTTT
>.|.|TRBV15|TRBJ2-1
CATSRDFLGNEQFF
TGTGCCACCAGCAGAGATTTCCTAGGCAATGAGCAGTTCTTC
>.|.|TRBV18|TRBJ1-5
CASSPPGGQPQHF
TGTGCCAGCTCACCGCCGGGTGGTCAGCCCCAGCATTTT
>.|TRBD2|TRBV27|TRBJ2-1
CASSLYPRREGQFF
TGTGCCAGCAGTTTATATCCGAGGCGGGAGGGGCAGTTCTTC
>.|TRBD2|TRBV7-8|TRBJ2-6
CASSYQGLVFSGANVLTF
TGTGCCAGCAGCTATCAGGGACTAGTCTTCTCAGGGGCCAACGTCCTGACTTTC
>.|TRBD1|TRBV29-1|TRBJ2-3
CSTRQGGTDTQYF
TGCAGCACTCGACAGGGCGGCACAGATACGCAGTATTTT
>.|.|TRBV15|TRBJ2-1
CATSTGYNEQFF
TGTGCCACCAGCACCGGATACAATGAGCAGTTCTTC
>once|TRBD2|TRBV4-2|TRBJ2-5
CASSQGVGRAGETQYF
TGTGCCAGCAGCCAAGGGGTCGGGAGGGCCGGGGAGACCCAGTACTTC
>.|.|TRBV5-1|TRBJ2-7
CASSLGIDHEQYF
TGCGCCAGCAGCTTGGGTATAGACCACGAGCAGTACTTC
>.|TRBD1|TRBV7-3|TRBJ1-2
CASSPRTGYGYTF
TGTGCCAGCAGCCCACGGACAGGCTATGGCTACACCTTC
>.|.|TRBV6-5|TRBJ1-1
CASSYSFRFTEAFF
TGTGCCAGCAGTTACTCGTTTAGGTTCACTGAAGCTTTCTTT
>.|.|TRBV18|TRBJ2-1
CASSPPGSRYNEQFF
TGTGCCAGCTCACCACCCGGGAGTAGGTACAATGAGCAGTTCTTC
>.|TRBD2|TRBV9|TRBJ2-1
CASSLGLAGTYNEQFF
TGTGCCAGCAGCCTCGGACTAGCGGGAACGTACAATGAGCAGTTCTTC
>.|.|TRBV19|TRBJ1-1
CASSWDPSGSEAFF
TGTGCCAGTAGTTGGGACCCCTCAGGGTCAGAAGCTTTCTTT
>few|.|TRBV19|TRBJ2-1
CASIKGALASTYNEQFF
TGTGCCAGTATCAAAGGGGCGCTAGCGTCTACCTACAATGAGCAGTTCTTC
>.|.|TRBV20-1|TRBJ1-2
CSAPASHANF
TGCAGTGCCCCGGCCAGCCACGCCAACTTC
>.|.|TRBV9|TRBJ1-4
CASSVSLGTSGRLFF
TGTGCCAGCAGCGTGAGCCTAGGGACTAGCGGGAGACTGTTTTTT
>.|.|TRBV30|TRBJ1-2
CAWRVNRAGYTF
TGTGCCTGGAGAGTCAACAGGGCTGGCTACACCTTC
>once|.|TRBV7-9|TRBJ1-1
CASSALLRGTEAFF
TGTGCCAGCAGCGCGCTACTTAGAGGTACTGAAGCTTTCTTT
>.|.|TRBV7-9|TRBJ1-2
CASSFGSYGYTF
TGTGCCAGCAGCTTCGGAAGCTATGGCTACACCTTC
>.|TRBD1|TRBV7-9|TRBJ2-4
CASSLRTGGLTKNIQYF
TGTGCCAGCAGCTTACGGACAGGGGGCCTTACCAAAAACATTCAGTACTTC
>.|.|TRBV2|TRBJ2-6
CASSEADGSPEANVLTF
TGTGCCAGCAGTGAAGCCGATGGGTCCCCGGAGGCCAACGTCCTGACTTTC
>.|.|TRBV25-1|TRBJ1-1
CASSLLGENTEAFF
TGTGCCAGCAGCCTCCTAGGAGAGAACACTGAAGCTTTCTTT
>.|.|TRBV19|TRBJ2-7
CASSPGGAYEQYF
TGTGCCAGTAGTCCCGGGGGAGCCTACGAGCAGTACTTC
>.|.|TRBV18|TRBJ2-3
CASSPQGTVYTDTQYF
TGTGCCAGCTCACCACAAGGGACCGTATACACAGATACGCAGTATTTT
>.|TRBD2|TRBV7-9|TRBJ2-7
CASSFKAGKTYEQYF
TGTGCCAGCAGCTTTAAAGCGGGAAAAACCTACGAGCAGTACTTC
>few|.|TRBV18|TRBJ2-1
CASSPGTYTYNEQFF
TGTGCCAGCTCACCGGGGACATACACCTACAATGAGCAGTTCTTC
>.|.|TRBV7-2|TRBJ2-3
CASSLVSRWAGQADTQYF
TGTGCCAGCAGCTTAGTCTCCCGGTGGGCGGGACAAGCGGATACGCAGTATTTT
>once|.|TRBV5-1|TRBJ1-1
CASSLGPGQGTEAFF
TGCGCCAGCAGCTTGGGTCCAGGGCAGGGGACTGAAGCTTTCTTT
>.|TRBD1|TRBV25-1|TRBJ1-1
CASSGQGYIAEAFF
TGTGCCAGCAGTGGACAGGGGTATATCGCTGAAGCTTTCTTT
>.|TRBD2|TRBV9|TRBJ2-1
CASSVTPWTSSDNEQFF
TGTGCCAGCAGCGTCACCCCATGGACTAGCAGCGACAATGAGCAGTTCTTC
>.|.|TRBV7-3|TRBJ1-2
CASSLNAGDYGYTF
TGTGCCAGCAGCTTGAATGCAGGGGACTATGGCTACACCTTC
>once|.|TRBV5-4|TRBJ2-2
CASSSGSRGELFF
TGTGCCAGCAGCTCAGGGTCTCGGGGGGAGCTGTTTTTT
>.|.|TRBV7-9|TRBJ1-4
CASSSAGVEKLFF
TGTGCCAGCAGCTCCGCAGGGGTGGAAAAACTGTTTTTT
>.|TRBD2|TRBV18|TRBJ2-5
CASSRGLAGLQETQYF
TGTGCCAGCTCCCGAGGACTAGCGGGGCTTCAAGAGACCCAGTACTTC
>.|.|TRBV11-3|TRBJ1-4
CASSPTRLEQNEKLFF
TGTGCCAGCAGCCCCACGCGTCTAGAACAAAATGAAAAACTGTTTTTT
>.|.|TRBV27|TRBJ1-2
CASSFSAGGGYTF
TGTGCCAGCAGTTTTTCGGCTGGGGGAGGCTACACCTTC
>once|.|TRBV5-1|TRBJ1-1
CASSPGMNTEAFF
TGCGCCAGCAGCCCGGGGATGAACACTGAAGCTTTCTTT
>.|TRBD1|TRBV6-5|TRBJ2-5
CASSPGTGGRETQYF
TGTGCCAGCAGTCCAGGGACAGGGGGCAGGGAGACCCAGTACTTC
>.|TRBD2|TRBV7-2|TRBJ2-3
CASSLGLAGGESTDTQYF
TGTGCCAGCAGCCTGGGACTAGCGGGAGGGGAAAGCACAGATACGCAGTATTTT
>.|.|TRBV9|TRBJ1-1
CASSGGGWTEAFF
TGTGCCAGCAGCGGAGGGGGTTGGACTGAAGCTTTCTTT
>.|.|TRBV29-1|TRBJ1-2
CSVALAGWRGYTF
TGCAGCGTTGCTTTGGCCGGGTGGCGTGGCTACACCTTC
>few|.|TRBV9|TRBJ2-1
CASSVGGVSVNEQFF
TGTGCCAGCAGCGTAGGGGGCGTCTCGGTCAATGAGCAGTTCTTC
>.|TRBD2|TRBV11-3|TRBJ2-3
CASSPRTGGFTDTQYF
TGTGCCAGCAGCCCTCGGACGGGAGGATTCACAGATACGCAGTATTTT
>.|.|TRBV30|TRBJ1-3
CAWSVEGVGNTIYF
TGTGCCTGGAGTGTGGAAGGGGTCGGAAACACCATATATTTT